This is a list of T cell receptor beta chains from one sample in a study of cytomegalovirus exposure and HLA in healthy donors. Libraries were prepared by immunoSEQ multiplex PCR; TCRdb keeps only in-frame clonotypes and omits some of them. The table has 99,000 or so clones, approximately 86% seen once; the top ten hold roughly 6%. Sequencing was performed on PBMCs. Receptor source: a man aged 18 to 29 in good health and CMV-seronegative. The CDR3 runs from the conserved cysteine through the conserved F or W. The order of the fields is J gene, CDR3 length, clone size, D gene, V gene, CDR3 DNA, CDR3 protein. A D gene is named only where the DNA matches it firmly. Clone sizes are given selectively: once, few, many, or a class where the clone is expanded.

>TRBJ2-1|13|.|.|TRBV7-2
TGTGCCAGCAGCGCCGAGAGCCACGGTGAGCAGTTCTTC
CASSAESHGEQFF
>TRBJ2-1|15|.|TRBD2|TRBV6-4
TGTGCCAGCAGTGAGGCTAGCGGGGGGTACAATGAGCAGTTCTTC
CASSEASGGYNEQFF
>TRBJ1-1|15|few|.|TRBV19
TGTGCCAGTAGTAGGTCAGATTCATCGAACACTGAAGCTTTCTTT
CASSRSDSSNTEAFF
>TRBJ2-1|14|.|TRBD2|TRBV6-4
TGTGCCAGCAGAGCTAGCGGGAGCGGGAATGAGCAGTTCTTC
CASRASGSGNEQFF
>TRBJ1-2|14|.|.|TRBV4-1
TGCGCCAGCAGCCAAGATAGGGGATCGGGTGGCTACACCTTC
CASSQDRGSGGYTF
>TRBJ2-1|19|.|TRBD2|TRBV4-2
TGTGCCAGCAGCCAAGAATGGGGTGGACTAGCGGGAGAAGACAATGAGCAGTTCTTC
CASSQEWGGLAGEDNEQFF
>TRBJ2-7|13|.|.|TRBV27
TGTGCCAGCAGTTTTCAGGGGACCTACGAGCAGTACTTC
CASSFQGTYEQYF
>TRBJ2-7|15|.|TRBD1|TRBV27
TGTGCCAGCAGGCCTACAGGGGAAGCCCAATACGAGCAGTACTTC
CASRPTGEAQYEQYF
>TRBJ2-7|13|.|.|TRBV10-3
TGTGCCATCAAAGTTCAGGGAATCTACGAGCAGTACTTC
CAIKVQGIYEQYF
>TRBJ2-7|13|.|.|TRBV29-1
TGCAGCGTGGGTCAGGGGTATCCCTACGAGCAGTACTTC
CSVGQGYPYEQYF
>TRBJ1-1|13|.|.|TRBV30
TGTGCCTGGAGTTACACAGGGTCGACTGAAGCTTTCTTT
CAWSYTGSTEAFF
>TRBJ2-1|15|.|TRBD2|TRBV5-1
TGCGCCAGCAGCCCCCAAGCGGGAGTAAGGAATGAGCAGTTCTTC
CASSPQAGVRNEQFF